These T cell receptor beta chains were read from a single sample in a study of blood T cell repertoires in COVID-19. Measured with immunoSEQ multiplex PCR; TCRdb has only the in-frame clones, and not every one. The sample lists around 270,000 clones, around 87% occurring once. Sequencing was performed on peripheral blood. These receptors came from a woman in her forties or fifties with acute or convalescent COVID-19. The CDR3 runs from the conserved cysteine through the conserved F or W. A D gene is named only where the DNA matches it firmly. A row's size may be missing; if present it is once, few, many or a size class.

j_gene: TRBJ1-2
d_gene: TRBD1
abundance: .
v_gene: TRBV7-9
CDR3aa: CASSLGTGSGANYGYTF
CDR3nt: TGTGCCAGCAGCTTAGGGACAGGGTCCGGGGCTAACTATGGCTACACCTTC

j_gene: TRBJ2-5
d_gene: TRBD2
abundance: .
v_gene: TRBV5-1
CDR3aa: CASSEGLAGATQYF
CDR3nt: TGCGCCAGCAGCGAGGGACTAGCGGGCGCAACCCAGTACTTC

j_gene: TRBJ1-2
d_gene: .
abundance: .
v_gene: TRBV9
CDR3aa: CASSALRGYGYTF
CDR3nt: TGTGCCAGCAGCGCCCTCCGGGGGTATGGCTACACCTTC

j_gene: TRBJ2-2
d_gene: .
abundance: .
v_gene: TRBV7-2
CDR3aa: CASRLNLGGINTGELFF
CDR3nt: TGTGCCAGCAGACTCAATTTGGGGGGAATTAACACCGGGGAGCTGTTTTTT

j_gene: TRBJ1-2
d_gene: TRBD1
abundance: .
v_gene: TRBV9
CDR3aa: CASSVNRGNYGYTF
CDR3nt: TGTGCCAGCAGCGTCAACAGGGGTAACTATGGCTACACCTTC

j_gene: TRBJ2-3
d_gene: TRBD2
abundance: .
v_gene: TRBV5-4
CDR3aa: CASSSLDAGGGDTQYF
CDR3nt: TGTGCCAGCAGCTCCCTGGACGCGGGAGGGGGAGATACGCAGTATTTT

j_gene: TRBJ1-1
d_gene: TRBD1
abundance: few
v_gene: TRBV18
CDR3aa: CASSARTGGFEAFF
CDR3nt: TGTGCCAGCTCAGCCCGGACAGGGGGCTTTGAAGCTTTCTTT

j_gene: TRBJ2-3
d_gene: TRBD1
abundance: .
v_gene: TRBV27
CDR3aa: CASSSFRGQVVGTQYF
CDR3nt: TGTGCCAGCAGTTCGTTTAGGGGACAGGTCGTCGGTACGCAGTATTTT

j_gene: TRBJ1-5
d_gene: TRBD1
abundance: .
v_gene: TRBV27
CDR3aa: CASSLVGDRGTSNQPQHF
CDR3nt: TGTGCCAGCAGTTTAGTAGGGGACAGGGGCACTAGCAATCAGCCCCAGCATTTT

j_gene: TRBJ1-1
d_gene: .
abundance: once
v_gene: TRBV7-2
CDR3aa: CASSSSRPTEAFF
CDR3nt: TGTGCCAGCAGCTCCTCGAGGCCCACTGAAGCTTTCTTT

j_gene: TRBJ2-7
d_gene: TRBD1
abundance: .
v_gene: TRBV24-1
CDR3aa: CATSDSIGTGGTYEQYF
CDR3nt: TGTGCCACCAGTGATTCCATAGGGACAGGGGGTACCTACGAGCAGTACTTC

j_gene: TRBJ1-4
d_gene: .
abundance: once
v_gene: TRBV6-5
CDR3aa: CASSRDTATNEKLFF
CDR3nt: TGTGCCAGCAGTCGGGACACCGCAACTAATGAAAAACTGTTTTTT

j_gene: TRBJ1-2
d_gene: TRBD1
abundance: .
v_gene: TRBV5-1
CDR3aa: CASSFGTEPTNYGYTF
CDR3nt: TGCGCCAGCAGCTTCGGGACAGAGCCTACTAACTATGGCTACACCTTC

j_gene: TRBJ2-3
d_gene: .
abundance: .
v_gene: TRBV19
CDR3aa: CASSIPGWTLGGTQYF
CDR3nt: TGTGCCAGTAGTATTCCGGGTTGGACCTTAGGGGGTACGCAGTATTTT

j_gene: TRBJ2-1
d_gene: .
abundance: .
v_gene: TRBV5-8
CDR3aa: CASSSGTLSYNEQFF
CDR3nt: TGTGCCAGCAGCTCCGGGACTCTCTCCTACAATGAGCAGTTCTTC

j_gene: TRBJ1-2
d_gene: .
abundance: .
v_gene: TRBV7-9
CDR3aa: CASSPPSNVVGYTF
CDR3nt: TGTGCCAGCAGCCCCCCTAGTAACGTAGTGGGCTACACCTTC

j_gene: TRBJ1-1
d_gene: .
abundance: .
v_gene: TRBV5-1
CDR3aa: CASSRQVMNTEAFF
CDR3nt: TGCGCCAGCAGCCGTCAGGTCATGAACACTGAAGCTTTCTTT

j_gene: TRBJ2-3
d_gene: .
abundance: .
v_gene: TRBV10-3
CDR3aa: CAISPWGESSTDTQYF
CDR3nt: TGTGCCATCAGTCCTTGGGGGGAGTCTAGCACAGATACGCAGTATTTT

j_gene: TRBJ2-7
d_gene: TRBD1
abundance: .
v_gene: TRBV5-1
CDR3aa: CASSPTGHSSYEQYF
CDR3nt: TGCGCCAGCAGCCCGACAGGGCACAGCTCCTACGAGCAGTACTTC

j_gene: TRBJ1-2
d_gene: TRBD1
abundance: .
v_gene: TRBV7-9
CDR3aa: CASSVTGTGLYGYTF
CDR3nt: TGTGCCAGCAGCGTCACCGGGACAGGGCTTTATGGCTACACCTTC

j_gene: TRBJ1-2
d_gene: .
abundance: .
v_gene: TRBV7-2
CDR3aa: CASSLGGISGYTF
CDR3nt: TGTGCCAGCAGCTTAGGAGGGATCTCTGGCTACACCTTC

j_gene: TRBJ2-7
d_gene: .
abundance: .
v_gene: TRBV29-1
CDR3aa: CSVVRGNFSYEQYF
CDR3nt: TGCAGCGTTGTACGTGGTAACTTTTCCTACGAGCAGTACTTC

j_gene: TRBJ2-7
d_gene: TRBD1
abundance: .
v_gene: TRBV7-6
CDR3aa: CASSAYRGFEQYF
CDR3nt: TGTGCCAGCAGCGCCTACAGGGGATTCGAGCAGTACTTC

j_gene: TRBJ2-7
d_gene: .
abundance: .
v_gene: TRBV6-5
CDR3aa: CASTSSPTHYEQYF
CDR3nt: TGTGCCAGCACTTCTAGCCCTACCCACTACGAGCAGTACTTC

j_gene: TRBJ1-1
d_gene: .
abundance: .
v_gene: TRBV11-2
CDR3aa: CASSLVVGWQNTEAFF
CDR3nt: TGTGCCAGCAGCTTAGTCGTTGGTTGGCAGAACACTGAAGCTTTCTTT

j_gene: TRBJ2-7
d_gene: TRBD2
abundance: .
v_gene: TRBV13
CDR3aa: CASSTSRDYRAEQYF
CDR3nt: TGTGCCAGCAGTACAAGTCGGGACTACCGCGCCGAGCAGTACTTC

j_gene: TRBJ2-3
d_gene: .
abundance: .
v_gene: TRBV7-9
CDR3aa: CASSLLVIPDTQYF
CDR3nt: TGTGCCAGCAGCTTATTAGTAATCCCAGATACGCAGTATTTT

j_gene: TRBJ1-1
d_gene: TRBD1
abundance: .
v_gene: TRBV7-2
CDR3aa: CASSLADRVAGAFF
CDR3nt: TGTGCCAGCAGCTTAGCAGACAGGGTCGCGGGAGCTTTCTTT

j_gene: TRBJ2-7
d_gene: .
abundance: .
v_gene: TRBV7-9
CDR3aa: CASSSGDEQYF
CDR3nt: TGTGCCAGCAGCTCAGGGGACGAGCAGTACTTC

j_gene: TRBJ1-5
d_gene: .
abundance: .
v_gene: TRBV19
CDR3aa: CAAAPQGGPDSNQPQHF
CDR3nt: TGTGCCGCCGCCCCCCAGGGCGGCCCGGATAGCAATCAGCCCCAGCATTTT

j_gene: TRBJ2-3
d_gene: .
abundance: .
v_gene: TRBV28
CDR3aa: CASSFPIDRPTDTQYF
CDR3nt: TGTGCCAGCAGTTTCCCTATTGACAGGCCCACAGATACGCAGTATTTT

j_gene: TRBJ1-1
d_gene: TRBD1
abundance: .
v_gene: TRBV30
CDR3aa: CASWTGAYTEAFF
CDR3nt: TGTGCCTCTTGGACAGGGGCTTACACTGAAGCTTTCTTT

j_gene: TRBJ2-7
d_gene: TRBD1
abundance: .
v_gene: TRBV7-6
CDR3aa: CASSKEPGQIYEQYF
CDR3nt: TGTGCCAGCAGCAAAGAACCGGGACAGATCTACGAGCAGTACTTC

j_gene: TRBJ2-7
d_gene: .
abundance: .
v_gene: TRBV12-3/TRBV12-4
CDR3aa: CASSTRQLPQYF
CDR3nt: TGTGCCAGCAGTACCCGACAGTTACCGCAGTACTTC

j_gene: TRBJ1-2
d_gene: .
abundance: .
v_gene: TRBV5-1
CDR3aa: CASSRGAQGYGYTF
CDR3nt: TGCGCCAGCAGCCGGGGGGCGCAGGGCTATGGCTACACCTTC

j_gene: TRBJ2-1
d_gene: TRBD1
abundance: few
v_gene: TRBV4-1
CDR3aa: CASSQGGRGQNNEQFF
CDR3nt: TGCGCCAGCAGCCAGGGGGGCAGGGGGCAAAACAATGAGCAGTTCTTC

j_gene: TRBJ1-5
d_gene: TRBD1
abundance: .
v_gene: TRBV19
CDR3aa: CASSTPHQQGGQPQHF
CDR3nt: TGTGCCAGTAGTACCCCCCACCAACAGGGGGGTCAGCCCCAGCATTTT

j_gene: TRBJ2-1
d_gene: TRBD2
abundance: .
v_gene: TRBV2
CDR3aa: CASSDPTSGRAAPSEQFF
CDR3nt: TGTGCCAGCTCGGACCCCACTAGCGGGAGGGCCGCGCCAAGTGAGCAGTTCTTC

j_gene: TRBJ1-5
d_gene: .
abundance: .
v_gene: TRBV29-1
CDR3aa: CSVGQRDQPQHF
CDR3nt: TGCAGCGTTGGACAGCGAGATCAGCCCCAGCATTTT

j_gene: TRBJ2-6
d_gene: TRBD1
abundance: few
v_gene: TRBV7-2
CDR3aa: CASSWGQASSGANVLTF
CDR3nt: TGTGCCAGCAGTTGGGGACAGGCGAGCTCTGGGGCCAACGTCCTGACTTTC

j_gene: TRBJ2-1
d_gene: TRBD2
abundance: .
v_gene: TRBV6-1
CDR3aa: CASSVLGLAGVRNEQFF
CDR3nt: TGTGCCAGCAGTGTACTTGGACTAGCGGGAGTTCGTAATGAGCAGTTCTTC

j_gene: TRBJ2-1
d_gene: TRBD2
abundance: .
v_gene: TRBV19
CDR3aa: CASSIDLRTRSRQEFF
CDR3nt: TGTGCCAGTAGTATAGATCTGCGGACTAGGTCGAGGCAGGAGTTCTTC

j_gene: TRBJ1-2
d_gene: TRBD1
abundance: .
v_gene: TRBV27
CDR3aa: CASSFLGTGGGYTF
CDR3nt: TGTGCCAGCAGTTTCCTCGGGACAGGTGGCGGCTACACCTTC

j_gene: TRBJ1-1
d_gene: TRBD1
abundance: .
v_gene: TRBV19
CDR3aa: CASSMGRGFTEAFF
CDR3nt: TGTGCCAGTAGTATGGGCAGGGGGTTTACTGAAGCTTTCTTT

j_gene: TRBJ1-2
d_gene: .
abundance: few
v_gene: TRBV28
CDR3aa: CASSPGSPNYGYTF
CDR3nt: TGTGCCAGCAGTCCCGGGTCTCCTAACTATGGCTACACCTTC

j_gene: TRBJ1-1
d_gene: .
abundance: .
v_gene: TRBV2
CDR3aa: CASSTDKNTEAFF
CDR3nt: TGTGCCAGCAGTACGGACAAGAACACTGAAGCTTTCTTT

j_gene: TRBJ2-7
d_gene: .
abundance: .
v_gene: TRBV18
CDR3aa: CASSPDRDSHEQYF
CDR3nt: TGTGCCAGCTCACCGGACCGGGACTCCCACGAGCAGTACTTC

j_gene: TRBJ2-7
d_gene: TRBD2
abundance: .
v_gene: TRBV5-1
CDR3aa: CASIPTSGSYEQYF
CDR3nt: TGCGCCAGCATCCCGACTAGCGGCTCCTACGAGCAGTACTTC

j_gene: TRBJ1-5
d_gene: .
abundance: .
v_gene: TRBV19
CDR3aa: CASSVAGRNQPQHF
CDR3nt: TGTGCCAGTAGTGTAGCAGGTCGCAATCAGCCCCAGCATTTT

j_gene: TRBJ2-1
d_gene: .
abundance: .
v_gene: TRBV6-5
CDR3aa: CAIAHGAEQFF
CDR3nt: TGTGCCATAGCGCACGGCGCTGAGCAGTTCTTC

j_gene: TRBJ2-3
d_gene: .
abundance: few
v_gene: TRBV7-3
CDR3aa: CASSSSSTDTQYF
CDR3nt: TGTGCCAGCAGCTCTAGCAGCACAGATACGCAGTATTTT

j_gene: TRBJ2-7
d_gene: TRBD2
abundance: .
v_gene: TRBV5-3
CDR3aa: CARSLAELAGVPYEQYF
CDR3nt: TGTGCCAGAAGCTTGGCCGAACTAGCGGGAGTACCCTACGAGCAGTACTTC

j_gene: TRBJ2-3
d_gene: .
abundance: .
v_gene: TRBV29-1
CDR3aa: CSVDRTGTDTQYF
CDR3nt: TGCAGCGTGGACCGGACAGGCACAGATACGCAGTATTTT

j_gene: TRBJ2-3
d_gene: .
abundance: .
v_gene: TRBV9
CDR3aa: CASNPSGSSTDTQYF
CDR3nt: TGTGCCAGCAACCCCTCGGGGAGTAGCACAGATACGCAGTATTTT